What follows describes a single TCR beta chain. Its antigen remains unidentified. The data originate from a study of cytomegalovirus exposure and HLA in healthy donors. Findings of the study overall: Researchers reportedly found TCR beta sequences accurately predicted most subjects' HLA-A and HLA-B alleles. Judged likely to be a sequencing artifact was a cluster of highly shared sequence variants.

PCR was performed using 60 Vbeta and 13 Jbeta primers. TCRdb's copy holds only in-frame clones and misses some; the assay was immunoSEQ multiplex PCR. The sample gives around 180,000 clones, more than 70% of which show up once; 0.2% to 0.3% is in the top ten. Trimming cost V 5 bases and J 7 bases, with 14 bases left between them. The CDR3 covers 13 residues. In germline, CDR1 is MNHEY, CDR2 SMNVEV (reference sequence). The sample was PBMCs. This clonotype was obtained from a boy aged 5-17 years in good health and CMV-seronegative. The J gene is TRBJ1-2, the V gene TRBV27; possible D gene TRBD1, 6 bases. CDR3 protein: CASSVTGAGGYTF. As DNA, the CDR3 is TGTGCCAGCAGTGTGACAGGAGCAGGTGGCTACACCTTC.